These 26 T cell receptor beta chains originate from one sample sequenced in a study of blood T cell repertoires in COVID-19. TCRdb's table, derived via immunoSEQ multiplex PCR, lists solely in-frame clones and lacks some. The sample consists of about 74,000 clones, roughly nine tenths of them appearing once. Sequencing used peripheral blood. The receptors shown here come from a man between 50 and 59 years old with acute or convalescent COVID-19.

CDR3 amino acids: CASSPEGAPANQPQHF. In nucleotides, the CDR3 is TGTGCCAGCAGCCCAGAGGGGGCCCCAGCTAATCAGCCCCAGCATTTT. This chain joins TRBV7-9 and TRBJ1-5; TRBD1 aligns across 7 bases. The CDR3 sequence is 16 residues long. Unmatched junction bases numbered 11, after V lost 5 bases and J lost 4 bases. Germline V lookup: CDR1 SEHNR, CDR2 FQNEAQ (reference sequence).

The CDR3 region is CASSWGQGVHNEQFF. The CDR3 DNA follows: TGTGCCAGCAGTTGGGGACAGGGGGTGCACAATGAGCAGTTCTTC. The chain uses TRBV6-6 and TRBJ2-1, with TRBD1 matching over 11 bases. The CDR3 is made up of 15 amino acids. Trimming at V came to 4 bases and at J to 5 bases, leaving 4 bases not matched to a gene. Germline V gene data show CDR1 as MNHNY and CDR2 as SVGAGI (reference sequence).

The chain links TRBV10-3 to TRBJ1-6; D call uncertain. The V gene's germline CDR1 is ENHRY and CDR2 SYGVKD. The CDR3 is made up of 12 amino acids. V was shortened by 3 bases and J by 8 bases, with 5 bases between the two germline ends. CDR3: CAISDGDSPLHF. The DNA of the CDR3 is TGTGCCATCAGTGACGGGGATTCACCCCTCCACTTT.

The chain links TRBV5-1 to TRBJ2-1, with D unresolved. The germline CDR1 and CDR2 sequences are SGHRS and YFSETQ. The ends were cut back, 0 bases at V and 0 bases at J, with 7 bases in the middle. CDR3 length equals 15 residues. The CDR3 nucleotides read TGCGCCAGCAGCTTGGGTGCTAGCTCCTACAATGAGCAGTTCTTC. Translated: CASSLGASSYNEQFF.

This clone was seen once. This chain links TRBV7-6 with TRBJ2-1; 12 positions match TRBD2. This CDR3 has 16 residues. Germline lookup yields CDR1 SGHVS and CDR2 FNYEAQ. The trim removed 5 bases at V and 3 bases at J, leaving 5 bases unmatched. The DNA of the CDR3 is TGTGCCAGCAGCACACTAGCGGGAGGAGTCTACAATGAGCAGTTCTTC. Its protein is CASSTLAGGVYNEQFF. Full variable domain (missing parts from reference TRBV7-6 and TRBJ2-1): GAGVSQSPRYKVTKRGQDVALRCDPISGHVSLYWYRQALGQGPEFLTYFNYEAQQDKSGLPNDRFSAERPEGSISTLTIQRTEQRDSAMYRCASSTLAGGVYNEQFFGPGTRLTVL.

The rearrangement uses TRBV5-4 and TRBJ2-1; 10 bases fit TRBD2. Looked up from germline, CDR1 is SGHNT and CDR2 is YYREEE (reference sequence). J gave up 8 bases and V 4 bases, and 12 bases lay outside the gene matches. CDR3 length: 16 residues. CDR3 coding DNA: TGTGCCAGCAGCACCCCTAGCGGGAGTAGTGTCGATGAGCAGTTCTTC. It specifies CASSTPSGSSVDEQFF.

The chain has TRBV4-2 and TRBJ2-1, with a weak D call TRBD2 (6 bases). Per the germline V gene, CDR1 is LGHNA and CDR2 is YNFKEQ. V shed 0 bases and J shed 4 bases, with 16 bases lying between them. The CDR3 contains 17 residues. CDR3 in amino acids: CASSQELALARYNEQFF. DNA of the CDR3: TGTGCCAGCAGCCAAGAGTTAGCACTAGCCCGTTACAATGAGCAGTTCTTC.

The table lists this clone with a count of one. In nucleotides, the CDR3 is TGTGCCAGCAGTTACGCCCGGGACACTAACTATGGCTACACCTTC. It translates to CASSYARDTNYGYTF. The genes are TRBV6-5 and TRBJ1-2, with D perhaps TRBD1 (6 bases). This CDR3 is 15 amino acids long. V gave up 2 bases and J gave up 0 bases, with 10 bases separating them. Germline V CDR1 and CDR2: MNHEY, SVGAGI.

This chain joins TRBV5-6 and TRBJ2-3; 12 bases are a match to TRBD2. The CDR3 runs 15 residues. The V and J ends lost 2 bases and 4 bases, in that order; junction bases with no gene match: 2. Germline V gives CDR1 SGHDT, CDR2 YYEEEE. DNA for the CDR3: TGTGCCAGCAGCTTCCTAGCGGGGGGGGCAGATACGCAGTATTTT. Translating gives CASSFLAGGADTQYF.

The CDR3 spells CATSRGGLASSSYNEQFF. In DNA, the CDR3 is TGTGCCACCAGCAGAGGGGGACTAGCGTCAAGCTCCTACAATGAGCAGTTCTTC. The V call is TRBV15, the J call TRBJ2-1; 10 nucleotides line up with TRBD2. This CDR3 is 18 amino acids long. V lost 1 base and J lost 0; bases outside the gene matches: 6. CDR1 is LNHNV and CDR2 is YYDKDF in the germline V gene (reference sequence).

The chain links TRBV4-3 to TRBJ1-5; no clear D. Trimming shortened V by 0 bases and J by 2 bases, and 2 bases separated the two germline ends. The CDR3 spans 13 residues. Per germline, CDR1 LGHNA and CDR2 YSLEER. The CDR3 loop is CASSQDGNQPQHF. In DNA form, the CDR3 reads TGCGCCAGCAGCCAAGACGGCAATCAGCCCCAGCATTTT.

This chain joins TRBV5-6 and TRBJ2-7; tentatively, D is TRBD2 (7 bases). Between the trimmed V and J ends, which lost 4 bases and 6 bases, there was a span of 17 bases. The CDR3 totals 14 residues. Germline V gives CDR1 SGHDT, CDR2 YYEEEE. The CDR3 bases are TGTGCCAGCAGCCCTCACGGGGGGCAGGGCGAGCAGTACGTC. This codes for CASSPHGGQGEQYV.

The V gene is TRBV24-1, the J gene TRBJ2-3; a weak D match, TRBD2 (6 bases). V lost 2 bases and J 0 bases, leaving 11 bases between the germline ends. This CDR3 spans 16 amino acids. The V gene's germline CDR1 is KGHDR and CDR2 SFDVKD. The CDR3 coding sequence is TGTGCCACCAGTGATTCTTCCGGGAGTAGCACAGATACGCAGTATTTT. Its protein is CATSDSSGSSTDTQYF.

V gene TRBV7-8 combines with J gene TRBJ2-1; D perhaps matches TRBD2 (5 bases). The germline gives CDR1 SGHVS, CDR2 FQNEAQ. Trimming pared 3 bases from V and 4 bases from J, leaving 16 bases between. CDR3 size: 16 residues. The CDR3 is CASSFFSGILYNEQFF. The DNA for the CDR3 is TGTGCCAGCAGCTTCTTTTCGGGAATCTTATACAATGAGCAGTTCTTC.

V is TRBV15 and J is TRBJ1-4, with 8 positions matching TRBD1. Losses at the gene ends were 3 bases for V and 8 bases for J; bases not matched to a gene: 8. From germline, CDR1 is LNHNV and CDR2 YYDKDF (reference sequence). CDR3 length equals 15 residues. The DNA for the CDR3 is TGTGCCACCAGCAGGATCCGGGACAGGATAGAAAAACTGTTTTTT. This sequence encodes CATSRIRDRIEKLFF.

The J gene is TRBJ2-1, the V gene TRBV9; the match to TRBD2 covers 10 bases. The J segment lost 6 bases and the V segment lost 4 bases, leaving 7 bases of the junction unmatched. Germline V gene lookup returns CDR1 SGDLS and CDR2 YYNGEE. The CDR3 runs to 15 residues. CDR3 in DNA: TGTGCCAGCAGCCTAGCTAGCGGGAGAATCAATGAGCAGTTCTTC. This translates into CASSLASGRINEQFF.

The CDR3 protein is CATSEGTGGQPQHF. The CDR3 DNA follows: TGTGCCACCAGTGAAGGGACAGGGGGCCAGCCCCAGCATTTT. The genes are TRBV24-1 and TRBJ1-5; 12 bases fit TRBD1. V dropped 4 bases and J dropped 7; count of bases not matched to a gene: 1. CDR1 is KGHDR and CDR2 is SFDVKD in the germline V gene. This CDR3 is 14 amino acids long.

The J gene is TRBJ1-2, the V gene TRBV3-1 (or the pseudogene TRBV3-2), with 8 bases fitting TRBD1. The CDR3 is 16 residues long. CDR1 and CDR2 (germline): LGHDT, YNNKEL (reference sequence). V trimming: 1 base; J trimming: 7 bases; junction bases outside the gene matches: 11. The CDR3 coding sequence is TGTGCCAGCAGCCAAGGAGTCAGGACAGGGCTCAGTGGCTACACCTTC. Translation gives CASSQGVRTGLSGYTF.

V and J are TRBV2 and TRBJ1-5; 7 positions agree with TRBD1. The V gene end was trimmed by 3 bases and the J gene end by 6 bases; junction bases not matched to a gene: 20. The CDR3 length is 19 residues. CDR1 and CDR2 (germline): SNHLY, FYNNEI. The chain's CDR3 is CASSEGETGYSRKSQPQHF. The CDR3 coding sequence is TGTGCCAGCAGTGAGGGGGAGACAGGGTATAGTCGGAAGTCTCAGCCCCAGCATTTT.

The V call is TRBV6-5, the J call TRBJ2-7, with TRBD1 matching over 11 bases. Trimming took 7 bases from V and 7 from J; bases not matched to a gene: 12. The germline V gene encodes CDR1 MNHEY and CDR2 SVGAGI. The CDR3 loop spans 15 amino acids. CDR3 nucleotides: TGTGCCAGCAACAGATGGACAGGGGGCGCGGGGGAGCAGTACTTC. It translates to CASNRWTGGAGEQYF.

The DNA of the CDR3 is TGCGCCAGCAGCCAATGGGGACTAGCGGGAGATCGGGAGACCCAGTACTTC. This gives the protein CASSQWGLAGDRETQYF. The gene calls are TRBV4-1 and TRBJ2-5, with 14 bases identical to TRBD2. CDR3 length equals 17 residues. V gave up 2 bases and J gave up 5 bases; unmatched junction bases: 7. Looked up from germline, CDR1 is MGHRA and CDR2 is YSYEKL.

This chain joins TRBV12-3 or TRBV12-4 and TRBJ1-1, with TRBD1 matching 7 bases. J lost 5 bases, V lost 6 bases, and 3 bases had no gene match. The CDR3 has 12 amino acids. The CDR3 protein is CASSWGQTEAFF. CDR3 DNA: TGTGCCAGCAGCTGGGGACAGACTGAAGCTTTCTTT.

V and J are TRBV29-1 and TRBJ2-2; TRBD1 is a possible D gene (6 bases). V shed 5 bases and J shed 3 bases, with 7 bases lying between them. The CDR3 extends over 12 amino acids. Germline V CDR1 and CDR2: SQVTM, ANQGSEA. CDR3 residues: CSVYRDTGELFF. The CDR3 DNA follows: TGCAGCGTTTACAGGGACACCGGGGAGCTGTTTTTT.

The chain joins TRBV7-3 to TRBJ2-2; 9 bases fit TRBD1. This CDR3 region has 15 residues. Germline CDR1 and CDR2: SGHTA and FQGTGA. V shed 8 bases, J shed 6 bases, and the junction held 10 bases outside the gene matches. Here the CDR3 reads CASSGGTGPAGELFF. The CDR3, as DNA: TGTGCCAGCTCAGGGGGGACAGGGCCCGCCGGGGAGCTGTTTTTT.

V and J are TRBV21-1 and TRBJ1-2; the table's TRBD1 call for D was not verified on the DNA. TRBV21-1 is marked as a pseudogene. This CDR3 comprises 12 residues. As DNA, the CDR3 is TGTGCCAGCAGACAGGGTAACTATGGCTACACCTTC. Its translation: CASRQGNYGYTF.

The chain joins TRBV4-2 to TRBJ2-7; 7 bases are shared with TRBD1. V was clipped by 1 base and J by 2 bases; unmatched bases: 5. The CDR3 is 15 residues long. Germline assignment: CDR1 LGHNA and CDR2 YNFKEQ. The CDR3 DNA sequence: TGTGCCAGCAGCCAAGCAAGGGGACAGCCCTACGAGCAGTACTTC. This codes for CASSQARGQPYEQYF.